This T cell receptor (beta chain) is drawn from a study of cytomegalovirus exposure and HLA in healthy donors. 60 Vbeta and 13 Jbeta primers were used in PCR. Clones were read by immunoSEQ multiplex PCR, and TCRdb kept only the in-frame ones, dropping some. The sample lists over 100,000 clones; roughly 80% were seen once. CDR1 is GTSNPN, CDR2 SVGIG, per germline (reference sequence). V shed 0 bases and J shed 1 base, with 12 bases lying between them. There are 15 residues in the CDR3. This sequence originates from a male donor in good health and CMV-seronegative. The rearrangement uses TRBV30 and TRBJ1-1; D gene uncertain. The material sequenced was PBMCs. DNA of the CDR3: TGTGCCTGGAGTGTACCCGGGGTGGGGAACACTGAAGCTTTCTTT. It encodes CAWSVPGVGNTEAFF.